This TCR beta chain was sequenced during a study of T-cell memory formation after mild COVID-19. The V gene lost 5 bases and the J gene lost 8 bases, with 13 bases spanning the gap. The CDR3 has 13 amino acids. Germline V CDR1 and CDR2: SGHDN, FVKESK. UMIs and sample barcodes were carried by the TCR alpha and TCR beta cDNA libraries that 5'RACE produced using constant-segment primers. TCRdb recomputed calls from the 5' RACE reads with MiXCR, one row per CDR3 protein. This repertoire shows 450,000 or so distinct CDR3 sequences, 25% found once; its top ten account for roughly an eighth. This clonotype has more than one count but fewer than ten. Its antigen is still unknown. Study-level findings and limits: CD4+ contracting clones lay mainly in CM and EM, CD8+ ones in EMRA. Clones contracting over day 15 to 85 were CD4/CD8 balanced, with later expanders leaning CD4+. Detection of some responders pre-infection suggested pre-existing cross-reactive memory T cells participated.

V and J are TRBV14 and TRBJ2-1, with D unresolved. The receptor was derived from an adult woman who had mild COVID-19 (a few samples of this study predate the infection). Cell type and time point are not known. Sequencing was performed on PBMCs or a T cell subset sorted from them (not recorded which). Written as DNA, the CDR3 is TGTGCCAGCAGCTCCGGGTGGGTGGATGAGCAGTTCTTC. It yields the protein CASSSGWVDEQFF.